These T cell receptor beta chains were read from a single sample in a study of blood T cell repertoires in COVID-19. Sequencing used immunoSEQ multiplex PCR; TCRdb keeps in-frame clones, though not all of them. The table lists about 99,000 clones, roughly 90% of them singletons. The sample taken for sequencing was peripheral blood. These receptor sequences come from a woman in her sixties or seventies with acute or convalescent COVID-19. The CDR3 runs from the conserved cysteine through the conserved F or W.

J: TRBJ1-5
V: TRBV2
CDR3: CASSSTGGQSNQPQHF

J: TRBJ1-4
V: TRBV10-3
CDR3: CACAGTIGEKLFF

J: TRBJ1-3
V: TRBV6-5
CDR3: CASSYNGQGVGNTIYF

J: TRBJ1-2
V: TRBV2
CDR3: CASRRDRGGGYTF

J: TRBJ2-6
V: TRBV3-1/TRBV3-2
CDR3: CASSPTGNSGANVLTF

J: TRBJ2-7
V: TRBV19
CDR3: CASSPGGTYEQYF

J: TRBJ1-1
V: TRBV9
CDR3: CASSPTMNTEAFF

J: TRBJ1-2
V: TRBV4-2
CDR3: CASSQETGGNYGYTF

J: TRBJ1-1
V: TRBV5-1
CDR3: CASSLDRGAGTEAFF

J: TRBJ1-2
V: TRBV5-1
CDR3: CASSSDPEGGRGYTF

J: TRBJ2-3
V: TRBV11-3
CDR3: CASSLGAGGPSGTDTQYF

J: TRBJ2-5
V: TRBV9
CDR3: CASSVDWSLSAQYF

J: TRBJ2-3
V: TRBV19
CDR3: CASSSLAGVRDTQYF

J: TRBJ1-5
V: TRBV4-2
CDR3: CASSPVLGEEPQHF

J: TRBJ2-3
V: TRBV7-3
CDR3: CASTVAGGPGDTQYF

J: TRBJ2-7
V: TRBV10-2
CDR3: CASRKYPAGGYEQYF

J: TRBJ1-1
V: TRBV19
CDR3: CASSPRQGTNTEAFF

J: TRBJ1-2
V: TRBV6-5
CDR3: CASSPAGGRGYTF

J: TRBJ2-1
V: TRBV21-1
CDR3: CASNATNPPFYNEQFF

J: TRBJ2-1
V: TRBV28
CDR3: CASSFSGNHEQFF

J: TRBJ2-1
V: TRBV28
CDR3: CASSYGTGPTSGSGDEQFF

J: TRBJ2-2
V: TRBV9
CDR3: CASSVVSRLDTGELFF

J: TRBJ2-3
V: TRBV11-3
CDR3: CASSPRLAKDTQYF

J: TRBJ2-2
V: TRBV6-2/TRBV6-3
CDR3: CASSYPSGRAAGELFF

J: TRBJ2-1
V: TRBV21-1
CDR3: CASSNGQGEINEQFF

J: TRBJ1-1
V: TRBV25-1
CDR3: CASSEPGPNTEAFF

J: TRBJ1-2
V: TRBV7-9
CDR3: CASSRLRDREYGYTF

J: TRBJ1-2
V: TRBV19
CDR3: CASSNWRGQGTNYGYTF

J: TRBJ2-2
V: TRBV11-3
CDR3: CASSLDGSSGRYTGELFF

J: TRBJ1-1
V: TRBV3-1/TRBV3-2
CDR3: CASSQLGRNTEAFF

J: TRBJ2-5
V: TRBV30
CDR3: CAWNTPPGGRGETQYF

J: TRBJ2-5
V: TRBV5-1
CDR3: CASSWPGQETQYF

J: TRBJ2-1
V: TRBV11-2
CDR3: CASSVGGAGGPLNEQFF

J: TRBJ1-1
V: TRBV6-1
CDR3: CASSEQGASTEAFF

J: TRBJ1-1
V: TRBV29-1
CDR3: CSVDSYGGNTEAFF

J: TRBJ2-1
V: TRBV27
CDR3: CASSNIQGRGGNEQFF

J: TRBJ2-5
V: TRBV15
CDR3: CATSSQRGQGGETQYF

J: TRBJ2-2
V: TRBV7-9
CDR3: CASSRSDRSGTGELFF

J: TRBJ2-3
V: TRBV29-1
CDR3: CSVRSGGRTDTQYF

J: TRBJ2-1
V: TRBV5-4
CDR3: CASRRDYSYNEQFF

J: TRBJ2-5
V: TRBV4-1
CDR3: CASSQEWGIAGEETQYF

J: TRBJ1-3
V: TRBV28
CDR3: CASSLADGNTIYF

J: TRBJ1-1
V: TRBV5-5
CDR3: CASSLAAGSSTEAFF

J: TRBJ1-1
V: TRBV5-5
CDR3: CASSTPGKEDTEAFF